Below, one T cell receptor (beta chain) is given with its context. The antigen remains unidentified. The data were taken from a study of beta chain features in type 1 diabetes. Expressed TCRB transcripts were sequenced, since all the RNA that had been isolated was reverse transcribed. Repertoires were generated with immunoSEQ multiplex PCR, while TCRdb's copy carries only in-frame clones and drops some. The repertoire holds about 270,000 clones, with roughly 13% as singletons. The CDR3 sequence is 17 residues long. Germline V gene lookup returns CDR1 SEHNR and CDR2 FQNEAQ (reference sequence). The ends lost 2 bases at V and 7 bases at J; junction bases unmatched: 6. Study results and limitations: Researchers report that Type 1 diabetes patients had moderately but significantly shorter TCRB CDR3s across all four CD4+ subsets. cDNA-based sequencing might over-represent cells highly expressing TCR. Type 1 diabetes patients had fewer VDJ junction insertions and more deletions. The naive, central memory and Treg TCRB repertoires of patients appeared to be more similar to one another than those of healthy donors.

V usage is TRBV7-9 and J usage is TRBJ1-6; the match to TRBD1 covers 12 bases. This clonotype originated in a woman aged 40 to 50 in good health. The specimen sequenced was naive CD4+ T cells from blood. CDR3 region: CASSLRGTGGPNSPLHF. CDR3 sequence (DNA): TGTGCCAGCAGCTTAAGGGGGACAGGGGGCCCCAATTCACCCCTCCACTTT.